The clone carrying this TCR beta chain was detected many times. The antigen remains unidentified. cDNA libraries for TCR beta contained unique molecular identifiers. TCRdb processed the PCR reads anew with MiXCR; each CDR3 protein has one entry. The profile shows 250,000 to 300,000 distinct CDR3 sequences, 36% of them singletons. The data were taken from a study of post-analysis software for immune sequencing data. Overall study findings and caveats: When compared against controls, multiple sclerosis patients showed significantly lower normalized Chao1 diversity.

Source material: blood. The receptor's source is a girl aged 10 to 17 with multiple sclerosis.

CDR3 in amino acids: CATTSGDNEQFF. In nucleotides, the CDR3 is TGTGCCACGACTAGCGGGGACAATGAGCAGTTCTTC. The chain has TRBV10-3 and TRBJ2-1, with 11 positions matching TRBD2. The CDR3 runs to 12 residues. With 10 bases clipped from V and 5 bases from J, the junction kept 1 base outside the gene matches. Germline assignment: CDR1 ENHRY and CDR2 SYGVKD.